Each of the 17 T cell receptor beta chains below was sequenced from the same sample in a study of T cells in localized non-small cell lung cancer (TCRdb year 2020). Libraries were built with the immunoSEQ multiplex PCR assay. This immuneACCESS table, as held by TCRdb, lists in-frame sequences with V and J called but not all clones. Of the missing ones, under half trace to an unresolved V gene in checked studies; the others have no known cause. For this sample there are approximately 2,500 clones; 20% to 25% appear just once. The top ten clonotypes cover more than 15% of the sample. The sequences come from normal lung tissue next to the tumor, collected before any cancer treatment. These TCRs come from a man aged 40-75 years with stage I squamous cell lung carcinoma.

This clone ranks as hyperexpanded. This chain links TRBV11-3 with TRBJ2-1; D is unclear. V lost 7 bases and J 9 bases, leaving 19 bases between the germline ends. CDR1 and CDR2 (germline): SGHNT, YENEEA. CDR3 length: 14 amino acids. In DNA, the CDR3 is TGTGCCAGCATGCAACCTAGGAGTTCGGGTGAGCAGTTCTTC. This codes for CASMQPRSSGEQFF.

The chain combines TRBV29-1 with TRBJ2-7, with D perhaps assigned TRBD1 or TRBD2 (5 bases each). Germline V CDR1 and CDR2: SQVTM, ANQGSEA. The CDR3 runs 15 residues. V was clipped by 1 base and J by 3 bases, with 16 bases between them. The chain's CDR3 is CSVEGGTAGLYEQYF. The DNA of the CDR3 is TGCAGCGTTGAAGGAGGGACCGCTGGACTCTACGAGCAGTACTTC.

This clone is medium-sized in the sample. The V gene is TRBV11-3, the J gene TRBJ1-2; TRBD1 matches 8 bases. The CDR3 is 16 amino acids. CDR1 is SGHNT, CDR2 YENEEA, per germline. Trimming took 3 bases from V and 0 from J; bases not matched to a gene: 6. The CDR3, as DNA: TGTGCCAGCAGCTTCCCCCAGGGGGCCTCTAACTATGGCTACACCTTC. This translates into CASSFPQGASNYGYTF.

V usage is TRBV19 and J usage is TRBJ1-1, with D unclear. Per germline, CDR1 LNHDA and CDR2 SQIVND (reference sequence). CDR3 length equals 13 residues. V was pared by 3 bases and J by 4 bases, with 9 bases between. The CDR3 sequence is CASSMVGVTEAFF. In DNA form, the CDR3 reads TGTGCCAGTAGTATGGTGGGAGTCACTGAAGCTTTCTTT.

By share, this clone counts as medium-sized (0.01 to 0.1%). The chain has TRBV6-1 and TRBJ1-2; TRBD1 might be the D (6 bases). Germline lookup yields CDR1 MNHNS and CDR2 SASEGT. Deletions cut 0 bases from V and 3 bases from J, with 11 bases between. The CDR3 sequence is 15 residues long. CDR3 coding DNA: TGTGCCAGCAGTGAAGCCTGGGGGGCGGACTATGGCTACACCTTC. This gives the protein CASSEAWGADYGYTF.

The chain recombines TRBV29-1 with TRBJ2-1; 9 nucleotides line up with TRBD2. CDR1 is SQVTM and CDR2 is ANQGSEA in the germline V gene. J was trimmed by 6 bases and V by 3 bases; bases with no gene match: 9. This CDR3 has 15 residues. CDR3: CSVDGGGRAFNEQFF. In DNA form, the CDR3 reads TGCAGCGTTGATGGGGGCGGGAGGGCCTTCAATGAGCAGTTCTTC.

V and J are TRBV5-1 and TRBJ1-1; D call uncertain. The CDR3 is made up of 18 amino acids. Germline CDR1 and CDR2: SGHRS and YFSETQ. V was cut by 2 bases and J by 0 bases, with 20 bases left in between. The CDR3 loop reads CASSLNGPGRTMNTEAFF. CDR3 DNA sequence: TGCGCCAGCAGCTTAAACGGCCCAGGCCGGACCATGAACACTGAAGCTTTCTTT.

Sample share makes this clone medium-sized. The rearrangement uses TRBV4-1 and TRBJ2-7; the D is unclear. The germline CDR1 and CDR2 sequences are MGHRA and YSYEKL. The CDR3 has 15 residues. V was trimmed by 0 bases and J by 2 bases, leaving 11 bases between them. The CDR3 sequence: CASSQDIQDAYEQYF. The CDR3 DNA reads TGCGCCAGCAGCCAAGACATCCAAGACGCCTACGAGCAGTACTTC.

The chain combines TRBV30 with TRBJ2-1; 7 positions agree with TRBD2. V lost 5 bases, J lost 6 bases, and 13 bases stayed unmatched. The length of the CDR3 is 15 residues. Germline V CDR1 and CDR2: GTSNPN, SVGIG (reference sequence). Here the CDR3 DNA reads TGTGCCTGGGCCGGGGGGACCCTCGTCGGCAATGAGCAGTTCTTC. This encodes CAWAGGTLVGNEQFF.

This chain uses TRBV6-1 with TRBJ1-2; D remains unclear. Per germline, CDR1 MNHNS and CDR2 SASEGT. CDR3 size: 15 residues. Trimming took 1 base from V and 4 from J, leaving 13 bases between them. CDR3 protein: CASSEGVQARYGYTF. In DNA, the CDR3 is TGTGCCAGCAGTGAAGGGGTCCAGGCCCGCTATGGCTACACCTTC.

This clone is medium-sized by share. The V gene is TRBV23-1, the J gene TRBJ1-1; D ambiguous. TRBV23-1 is marked as an open reading frame, function uncertain. V lost 6 bases and J 1 base, leaving 9 bases between the germline ends. The CDR3 is 13 amino acids. The CDR3 sequence: CASSFGRNTEAFF. The CDR3, as DNA: TGCGCCAGCAGCTTCGGCAGGAACACTGAAGCTTTCTTT.

This clone rates as large. V and J are TRBV30 and TRBJ2-5; 7 nucleotides match TRBD2. The germline gives CDR1 GTSNPN, CDR2 SVGIG (reference sequence). The junction had 8 bases not matched to a gene; V was cut back by 4 bases and J by 9 bases. The CDR3 extends over 12 amino acids. In DNA, the CDR3 is TGTGCCTGGAAGTCCGCGGGAGCCCCCCAGTACTTC. Translated, it gives CAWKSAGAPQYF.

Only a few counts were recorded for this clone. The DNA of the CDR3 is TGTGCCACCCTACCAGGGAGCTCTGGAAACACCATATATTTT. It specifies CATLPGSSGNTIYF. This chain links TRBV6-8 with TRBJ1-3; a possible D gene is TRBD1 (5 bases). Trimming pared 10 bases from V and 0 bases from J, leaving 13 bases between. The CDR3 spans 14 residues. Germline CDR1 reads MNHGY; CDR2 reads SAAAGT.

This clone was counted a few times. The CDR3 is CASSWAGDSYEQYF. DNA of the CDR3: TGCGCCAGCAGTTGGGCAGGGGACTCCTACGAGCAGTACTTC. V is TRBV5-1 and J is TRBJ2-7, with a tentative D call TRBD1 (6 bases). This CDR3 contains 14 residues. V shed 5 bases and J shed 0 bases, with 12 bases lying between them. CDR1 is SGHRS and CDR2 is YFSETQ in the germline V gene.

The V gene is TRBV29-1, the J gene TRBJ1-1, with D possibly being TRBD1 (6 bases). CDR3 length: 19 residues. Trimming left V 0 bases short and J 0 bases short, with 23 bases between. Germline lookup yields CDR1 SQVTM and CDR2 ANQGSEA. The CDR3 DNA reads as TGCAGCGTTGAAGATCTTCAGGCCGGGGGCTATCGGTTGAACACTGAAGCTTTCTTT. The encoded protein is CSVEDLQAGGYRLNTEAFF.

The chain has TRBV5-1 and TRBJ1-1, with TRBD1 matching 8 bases. Germline CDR1 is SGHRS and CDR2 is YFSETQ. This CDR3 comprises 15 residues. V was pared by 4 bases and J by 1 base, with 6 bases of the junction left unmatched. The CDR3 loop reads CASSLDGQGNTEAFF. The CDR3 region has the DNA TGCGCCAGCAGCCTGGACGGACAGGGGAACACTGAAGCTTTCTTT.

This rearrangement joins TRBV6-8 to TRBJ1-1; D not resolved. Trimming stripped 0 bases from V and 1 base from J, with 6 bases between. The CDR3 totals 14 residues. CDR1 is MNHGY and CDR2 is SAAAGT in the germline V gene. The CDR3 DNA sequence: TGTGCCAGCAGTTACTCTTCAGAGAACACTGAAGCTTTCTTT. The encoded protein is CASSYSSENTEAFF.